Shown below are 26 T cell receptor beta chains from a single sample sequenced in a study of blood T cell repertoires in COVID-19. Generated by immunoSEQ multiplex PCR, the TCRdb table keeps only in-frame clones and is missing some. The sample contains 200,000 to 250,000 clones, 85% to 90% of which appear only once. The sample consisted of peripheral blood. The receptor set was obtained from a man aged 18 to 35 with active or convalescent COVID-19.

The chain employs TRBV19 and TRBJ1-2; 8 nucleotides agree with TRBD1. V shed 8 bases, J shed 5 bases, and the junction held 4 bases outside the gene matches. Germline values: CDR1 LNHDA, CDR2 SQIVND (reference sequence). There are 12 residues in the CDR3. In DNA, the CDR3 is TGTGCCAGTCTGCAGGGGGCTTATGGCTACACCTTC. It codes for CASLQGAYGYTF.

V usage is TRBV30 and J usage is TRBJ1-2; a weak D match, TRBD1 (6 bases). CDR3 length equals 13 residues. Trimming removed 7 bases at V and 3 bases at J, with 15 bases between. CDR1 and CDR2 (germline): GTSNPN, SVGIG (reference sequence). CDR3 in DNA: TGTGCCTACCGAGGGGGTATTGACTATGGCTACACCTTC. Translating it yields CAYRGGIDYGYTF.

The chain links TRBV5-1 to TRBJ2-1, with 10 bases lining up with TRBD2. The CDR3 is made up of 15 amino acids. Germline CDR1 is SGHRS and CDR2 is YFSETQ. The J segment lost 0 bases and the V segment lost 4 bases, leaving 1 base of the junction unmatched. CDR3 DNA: TGCGCCAGCAGCCCTAGCGGGAGCTCCTACAATGAGCAGTTCTTC. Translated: CASSPSGSSYNEQFF.

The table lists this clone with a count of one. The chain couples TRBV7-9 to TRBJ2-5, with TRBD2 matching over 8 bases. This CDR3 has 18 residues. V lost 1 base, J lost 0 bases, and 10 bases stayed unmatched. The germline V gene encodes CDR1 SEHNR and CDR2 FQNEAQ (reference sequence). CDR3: CASSLELADQIYQETQYF. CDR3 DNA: TGTGCCAGCAGCTTAGAACTAGCGGACCAGATTTACCAAGAGACCCAGTACTTC.

CDR3 in amino acids: CSASGTGAGYEQYF. The CDR3 DNA reads as TGCAGTGCTAGTGGGACAGGGGCTGGGTACGAGCAGTACTTC. The V call is TRBV20-1, the J call TRBJ2-7, with 10 nucleotides matching TRBD1. CDR1 and CDR2 (germline): DFQATT, SNEGSKA (reference sequence). This CDR3 spans 14 amino acids. V lost 3 bases to trimming and J lost 4 bases; unmatched junction nucleotides: 6.

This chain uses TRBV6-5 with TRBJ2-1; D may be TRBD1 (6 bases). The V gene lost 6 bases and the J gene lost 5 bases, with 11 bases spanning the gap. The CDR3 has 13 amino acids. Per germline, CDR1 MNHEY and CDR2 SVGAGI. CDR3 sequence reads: CASRNRAHNEQFF. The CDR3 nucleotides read TGTGCCAGCAGGAACAGGGCCCACAATGAGCAGTTCTTC.

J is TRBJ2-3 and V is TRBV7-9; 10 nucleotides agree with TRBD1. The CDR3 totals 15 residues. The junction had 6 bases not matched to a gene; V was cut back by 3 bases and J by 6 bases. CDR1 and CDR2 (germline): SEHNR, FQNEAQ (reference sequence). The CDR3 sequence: CASSLTGGQPDTQYF. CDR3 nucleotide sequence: TGTGCCAGCAGCTTGACAGGGGGCCAGCCCGATACGCAGTATTTT.

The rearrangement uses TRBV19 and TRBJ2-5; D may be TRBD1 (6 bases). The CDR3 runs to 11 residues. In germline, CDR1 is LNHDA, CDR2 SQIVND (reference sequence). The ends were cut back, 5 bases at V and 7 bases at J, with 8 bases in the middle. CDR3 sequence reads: CASSAGVTQYF. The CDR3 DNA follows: TGTGCCAGTAGTGCAGGGGTGACCCAGTACTTC.

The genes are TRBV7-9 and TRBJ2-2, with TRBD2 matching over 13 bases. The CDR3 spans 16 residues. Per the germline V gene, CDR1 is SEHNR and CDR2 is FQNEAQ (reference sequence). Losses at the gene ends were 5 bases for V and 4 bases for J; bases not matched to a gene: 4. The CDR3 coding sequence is TGTGCCAGCAGCCGACTAGCGGGAGGTTCCACCGGGGAGCTGTTTTTT. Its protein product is CASSRLAGGSTGELFF.

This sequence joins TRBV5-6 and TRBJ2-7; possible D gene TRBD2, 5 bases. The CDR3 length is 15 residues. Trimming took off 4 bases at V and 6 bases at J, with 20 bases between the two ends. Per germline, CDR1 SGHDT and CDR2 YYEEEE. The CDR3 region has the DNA TGTGCCAGCAGCCCCCCCGGGGTACTATCGGGCGAGCAGTACTTC. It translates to CASSPPGVLSGEQYF.

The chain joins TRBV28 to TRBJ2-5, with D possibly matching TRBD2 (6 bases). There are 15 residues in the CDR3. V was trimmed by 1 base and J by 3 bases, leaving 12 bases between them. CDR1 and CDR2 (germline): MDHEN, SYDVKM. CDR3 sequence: CASSLSIGGKETQYF. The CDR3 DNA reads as TGTGCCAGCAGTTTATCGATTGGGGGGAAAGAGACCCAGTACTTC.

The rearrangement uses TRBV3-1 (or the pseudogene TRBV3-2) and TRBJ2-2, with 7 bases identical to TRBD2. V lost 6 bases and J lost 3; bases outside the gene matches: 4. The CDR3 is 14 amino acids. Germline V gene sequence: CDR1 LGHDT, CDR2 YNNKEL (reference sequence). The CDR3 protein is CASSPSGYTGELFF. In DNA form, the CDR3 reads TGTGCCAGCAGTCCTAGCGGTTACACCGGGGAGCTGTTTTTT.

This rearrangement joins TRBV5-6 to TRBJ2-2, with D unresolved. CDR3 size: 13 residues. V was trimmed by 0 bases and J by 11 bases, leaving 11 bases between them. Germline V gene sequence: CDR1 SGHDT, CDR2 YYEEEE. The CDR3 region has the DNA TGTGCCAGCAGCTTGGCCGGTCCTTCCGAGCTGTTTTTT. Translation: CASSLAGPSELFF. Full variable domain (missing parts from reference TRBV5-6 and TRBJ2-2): DAGVTQSPTHLIKTRGQQVTLRCSPKSGHDTVSWYQQALGQGPQFIFQYYEEEERQRGNFPDRFSGHQFPNYSSELNVNALLLGDSALYLCASSLAGPSELFFGEGSRLTVL.

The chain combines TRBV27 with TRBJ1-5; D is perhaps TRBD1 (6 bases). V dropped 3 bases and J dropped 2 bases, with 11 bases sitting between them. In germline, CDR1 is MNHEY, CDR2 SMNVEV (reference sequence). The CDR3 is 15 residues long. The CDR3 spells CASSFQGTGNQPQHF. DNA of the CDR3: TGTGCCAGCAGTTTTCAGGGGACGGGCAATCAGCCCCAGCATTTT.

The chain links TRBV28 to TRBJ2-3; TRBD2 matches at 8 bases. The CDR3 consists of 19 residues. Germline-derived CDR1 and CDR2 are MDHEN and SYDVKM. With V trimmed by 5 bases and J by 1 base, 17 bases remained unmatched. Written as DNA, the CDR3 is TGTGCCAGCAGTCCCCCCTGGTTGTGGCGGGAGGAAGGCACAGATACGCAGTATTTT. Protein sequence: CASSPPWLWREEGTDTQYF.

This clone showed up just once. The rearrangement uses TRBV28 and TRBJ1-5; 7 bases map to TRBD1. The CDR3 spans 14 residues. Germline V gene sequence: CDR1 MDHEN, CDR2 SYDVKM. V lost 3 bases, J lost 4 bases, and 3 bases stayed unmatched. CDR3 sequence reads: CASSLGQLNQPQHF. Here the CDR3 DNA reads TGTGCCAGCAGTTTGGGACAGCTTAATCAGCCCCAGCATTTT.

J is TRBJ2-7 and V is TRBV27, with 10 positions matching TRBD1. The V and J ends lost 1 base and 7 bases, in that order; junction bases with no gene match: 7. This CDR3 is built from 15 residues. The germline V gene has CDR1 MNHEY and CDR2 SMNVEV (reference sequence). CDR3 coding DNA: TGTGCCAGCAGTTTATGGGGGACAGGGGTGGGTGAGCAGTACTTC. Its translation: CASSLWGTGVGEQYF.

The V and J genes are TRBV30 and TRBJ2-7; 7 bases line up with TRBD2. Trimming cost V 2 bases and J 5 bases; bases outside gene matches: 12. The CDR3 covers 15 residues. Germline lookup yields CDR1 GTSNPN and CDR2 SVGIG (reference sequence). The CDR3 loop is CAWSPPVGGSNEQYF. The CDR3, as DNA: TGTGCCTGGAGTCCTCCTGTTGGCGGGAGCAACGAGCAGTACTTC.

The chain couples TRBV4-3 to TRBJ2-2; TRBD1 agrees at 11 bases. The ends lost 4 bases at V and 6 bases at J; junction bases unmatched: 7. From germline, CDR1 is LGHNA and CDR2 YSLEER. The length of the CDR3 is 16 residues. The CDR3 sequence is CASSPDRGQPSGELFF. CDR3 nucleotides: TGCGCCAGCAGCCCGGACAGGGGGCAACCCTCCGGGGAGCTGTTTTTT.

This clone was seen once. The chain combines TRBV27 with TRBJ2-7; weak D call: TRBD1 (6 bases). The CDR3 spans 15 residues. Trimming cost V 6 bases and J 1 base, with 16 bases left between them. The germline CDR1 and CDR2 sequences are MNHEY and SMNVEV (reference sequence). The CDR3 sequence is CASRTQGALSYEQYF. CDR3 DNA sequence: TGTGCCAGCAGAACACAGGGTGCTCTTTCCTACGAGCAGTACTTC.

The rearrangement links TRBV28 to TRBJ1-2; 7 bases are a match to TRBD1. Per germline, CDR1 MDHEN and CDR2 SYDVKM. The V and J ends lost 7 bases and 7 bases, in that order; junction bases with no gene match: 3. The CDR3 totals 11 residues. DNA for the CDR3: TGTGCCAGCAAGGGACAGAGTGGCTACACCTTC. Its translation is CASKGQSGYTF.

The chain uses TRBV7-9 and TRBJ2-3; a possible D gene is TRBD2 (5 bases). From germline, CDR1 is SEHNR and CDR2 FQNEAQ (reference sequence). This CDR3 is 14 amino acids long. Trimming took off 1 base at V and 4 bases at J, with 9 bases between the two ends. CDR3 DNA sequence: TGTGCCAGCAGCTTAGTAACGGGATCAGATACGCAGTATTTT. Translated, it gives CASSLVTGSDTQYF.

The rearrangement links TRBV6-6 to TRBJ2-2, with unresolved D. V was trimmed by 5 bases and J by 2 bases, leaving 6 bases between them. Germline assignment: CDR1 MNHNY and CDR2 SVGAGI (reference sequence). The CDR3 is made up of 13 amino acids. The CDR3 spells CASSRLNTGELFF. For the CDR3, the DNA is TGTGCCAGCAGTCGCCTTAACACCGGGGAGCTGTTTTTT.

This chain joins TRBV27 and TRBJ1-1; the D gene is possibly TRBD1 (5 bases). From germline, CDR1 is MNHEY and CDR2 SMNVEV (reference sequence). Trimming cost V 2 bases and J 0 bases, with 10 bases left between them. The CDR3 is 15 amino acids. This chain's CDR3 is CASSLNSGMNTEAFF. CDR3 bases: TGTGCCAGCAGTTTAAACTCAGGGATGAACACTGAAGCTTTCTTT.

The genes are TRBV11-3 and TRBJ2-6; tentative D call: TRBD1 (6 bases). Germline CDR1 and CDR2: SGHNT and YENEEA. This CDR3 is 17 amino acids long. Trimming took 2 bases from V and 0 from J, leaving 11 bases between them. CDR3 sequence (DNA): TGTGCCAGCAGCTTATACACAGGGTTCTCTGGGGCCAACGTCCTGACTTTC. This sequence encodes CASSLYTGFSGANVLTF.

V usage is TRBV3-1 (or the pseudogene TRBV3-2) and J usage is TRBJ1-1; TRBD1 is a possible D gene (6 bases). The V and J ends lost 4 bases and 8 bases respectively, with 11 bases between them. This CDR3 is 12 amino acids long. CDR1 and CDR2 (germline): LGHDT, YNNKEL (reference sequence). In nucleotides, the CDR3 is TGTGCCAGCAGCCCAGGGGTCGAGGAAGCTTTCTTT. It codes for CASSPGVEEAFF.